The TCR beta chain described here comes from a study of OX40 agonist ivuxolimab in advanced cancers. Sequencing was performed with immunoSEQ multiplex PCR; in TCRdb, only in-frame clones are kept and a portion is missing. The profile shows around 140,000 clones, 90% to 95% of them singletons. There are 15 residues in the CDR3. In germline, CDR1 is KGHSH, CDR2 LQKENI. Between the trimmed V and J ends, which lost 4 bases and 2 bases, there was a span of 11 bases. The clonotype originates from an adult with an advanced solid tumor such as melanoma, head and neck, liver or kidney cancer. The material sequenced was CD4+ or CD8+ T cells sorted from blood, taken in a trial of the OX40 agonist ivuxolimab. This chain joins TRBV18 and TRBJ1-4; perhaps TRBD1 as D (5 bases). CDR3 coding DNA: TGTGCCAGCTCACGCCCGGGGCAGACTAATGAAAAACTGTTTTTT. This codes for CASSRPGQTNEKLFF.